This T cell receptor (beta chain) was found in a study of STAT5B mutations in CD4+ large granular lymphocyte leukemia. The study, taken as a whole, reports: Main leukemic clonotypes were patient-specific, but roughly 23% appeared at low frequency elsewhere.

As concerns this clone: Its antigen is still unknown.

Trimming took 2 bases from V and 7 from J; bases not matched to a gene: 11. Looked up from germline, CDR1 is MNHNY and CDR2 is SVGAGI (reference sequence). This CDR3 comprises 16 residues. Sequencing was at survey level. Authors' analysis steps: The detection floor for productive clonotype frequency was 2.59 x 10-5. The protocol was immunoSEQ multiplex PCR, while the TCRdb copy is restricted to in-frame clones and leaves out a portion. V and J calls and clone size follow that table, whereas D and trimming were derived from the DNA. The data show about 31,000 clones, approximately 69% seen once. The sequence was obtained from a human donor in good health. Sequenced sample: CD4+ T cells from blood buffy coats. The chain is built from TRBV6-6 and TRBJ1-2; 9 bases are shared with TRBD1. The CDR3 DNA reads as TGTGCCAGCAGTTACACCTACAGGGGGCAGGCCAGTGGCTACACCTTC. Its protein product is CASSYTYRGQASGYTF.